These 18 T cell receptor beta chains were all obtained from the same sample, sequenced in a study of T cell repertoires in cytomegalovirus infection. TCRdb passed the reads through MiXCR, listing each CDR3 protein once. The sample lists approximately 65,000 distinct CDR3 sequences; around 21% were seen once. These TCRs' antigens remain unknown. Sequencing was performed on CD8+ T cells from cultured PBMCs, taken from culture after CMV antigen stimulation. Receptor source: a human donor in good health (CMV status not recorded). Some clones in this sample may be carry-over from other donors' samples.

Turning to this clonotype: Given the absence of the conserved phenylalanine or tryptophan at the CDR3 end, a read error is likely. Because the CDR3's place on the DNA is in doubt, the DNA is left out and the CDR3 is given as listed by TCRdb. V and J are TRBV4-1 and TRBJ2-6; the table's D call of TRBD2 was not tested on the DNA. Germline-derived CDR1 and CDR2 are MGHRA and YSYEKL. The CDR3 extends over 9 residues, inclusive of both ends. The CDR3 sequence: CASSQEGGQ.

This clonotype was seen many times. This chain uses TRBV27 with TRBJ1-4, with D unresolved. V gave up 5 bases and J gave up 4 bases, with 14 bases separating them. The germline gives CDR1 MNHEY, CDR2 SMNVEV (reference sequence). The CDR3 is 15 residues long. The CDR3 sequence is CASSALQRNNEKLFF. CDR3 nucleotides: TGTGCCAGCAGTGCCCTACAGAGAAATAATGAAAAACTGTTTTTT. Together with reference TRBV27 and TRBJ1-4, the CDR3 gives the full variable domain: EAQVTQNPRYLITVTGKKLTVTCSQNMNHEYMSWYRQDPGLGLRQIYYSMNVEVTDKGDVPEGYKVSRKEKRNFPLILESPSPNQTSLYFCASSALQRNNEKLFFGSGTQLSVL.

The CDR3 coding sequence is TGTGCCAGCAGTTTACTCCCTAGCACAGATACGCAGTATTTT. This codes for CASSLLPSTDTQYF. The chain recombines TRBV28 with TRBJ2-3; D unclear. The CDR3 is 14 residues long. Trimming took 2 bases from V and 0 from J, leaving 6 bases between them. Germline V lookup: CDR1 MDHEN, CDR2 SYDVKM.

This clonotype was observed a handful of times. As DNA, the CDR3 is TGCGCCAGCAGCCCGCATTTGGGGTGGGAGACCCAGTACTTC. It codes for CASSPHLGWETQYF. The chain carries TRBV4-3 and TRBJ2-5; the D is unclear. CDR3 length equals 14 residues. The germline CDR1 and CDR2 sequences are LGHNA and YSLEER. The V gene lost 4 bases and the J gene lost 5 bases, with 14 bases spanning the gap.

This chain connects TRBV7-3 to TRBJ2-3; the D is unclear. CDR1 SGHTA and CDR2 FQGTGA come from the germline V gene. The CDR3 covers 16 residues. Trimming removed 4 bases from V and 2 bases from J, with 16 bases in between. CDR3 sequence: CASSSLRPTFTDTQYF. CDR3 DNA: TGTGCCAGCAGCTCTCTGCGACCGACTTTCACAGATACGCAGTATTTT.

The chain joins TRBV13 to TRBJ2-1; TRBD1 agrees at 9 bases. From germline, CDR1 is PRHDT and CDR2 FYEKMQ (reference sequence). V lost 6 bases, J lost 4 bases, and 13 bases stayed unmatched. CDR3 length: 17 residues. The CDR3 DNA sequence: TGTGCCAGCAGTTCCCGGGACAGGGACTCCCTTTACAATGAGCAGTTCTTC. It specifies CASSSRDRDSLYNEQFF. Variable domain in full (rest from reference TRBV13 and TRBJ2-1): AAGVIQSPRHLIKEKRETATLKCYPIPRHDTVYWYQQGPGQDPQFLISFYEKMQSDKGSIPDRFSAQQFSDYHSELNMSSLELGDSALYFCASSSRDRDSLYNEQFFGPGTRLTVL.

The chain joins TRBV12-5 to TRBJ1-5, with D possibly matching TRBD1 (5 bases). Germline V gene data show CDR1 as LGHNT and CDR2 as FRNRAP. The CDR3 extends over 15 amino acids. V dropped 6 bases and J dropped 6 bases, with 18 bases sitting between them. Written as DNA, the CDR3 is TGTGCTAGTGGCCCCCTCGGGGGTCCCACTCAGCCCCAGCATTTT. It translates to CASGPLGGPTQPQHF.

This rearrangement joins TRBV7-8 to TRBJ1-2; perhaps TRBD1 as D (6 bases). Trimming took off 5 bases at V and 7 bases at J, with 20 bases between the two ends. CDR3 length: 15 residues. CDR1 and CDR2 from the germline V gene are SGHVS and FQNEAQ. The CDR3 bases are TGTGCCAGCAGCCACCGGTCTCGGGGGGCGGGTGGCTACACCTTC. This encodes CASSHRSRGAGGYTF.

This chain uses TRBV12-3 or TRBV12-4 with TRBJ2-7, with a possible D match to TRBD1 (5 bases). Trimming stripped 3 bases from V and 6 bases from J, with 24 bases between. The CDR3 covers 17 residues. In DNA form, the CDR3 reads TGTGCCAGCAGTTTTTTTTGTACGCAGGGTATCTTCTGCGAGCAGTACTTC. Amino acids: CASSFFCTQGIFCEQYF.

V is TRBV27 and J is TRBJ2-1; 11 bases are shared with TRBD2. Germline trimming cut 6 bases from V and 0 bases from J; bases unmatched to any gene: 10. This CDR3 spans 18 amino acids. Germline V lookup: CDR1 MNHEY, CDR2 SMNVEV (reference sequence). CDR3 bases: TGTGCCAGCAGAAGGGAACTAGCGGGGGTGAGCTCCTACAATGAGCAGTTCTTC. Protein product: CASRRELAGVSSYNEQFF.

V usage is TRBV10-3 and J usage is TRBJ1-5, with D possibly being TRBD1 (6 bases). Looked up from germline, CDR1 is ENHRY and CDR2 is SYGVKD. V dropped 0 bases and J dropped 1 base, with 10 bases sitting between them. The CDR3 has 16 residues. For the CDR3, the DNA is TGTGCCATCAGTGAGTCGACAGGACGAAGCAATCAGCCCCAGCATTTT. It translates to CAISESTGRSNQPQHF.

The chain uses TRBV6-6 and TRBJ1-1, with TRBD1 identical over 7 bases. The CDR3 totals 14 residues. Per the germline V gene, CDR1 is MNHNY and CDR2 is SVGAGI (reference sequence). The V gene end was trimmed by 6 bases and the J gene end by 3 bases; junction bases not matched to a gene: 7. The CDR3, as DNA: TGTGCCAGCAGGGAGGATACAGGGGACACTGAAGCTTTCTTT. The encoded protein is CASREDTGDTEAFF.

In its sample, this clonotype was seen a few times. This chain connects TRBV12-3 or TRBV12-4 to TRBJ1-1; D call uncertain. The CDR3 runs 13 residues. Deletions cut 2 bases from V and 8 bases from J, with 12 bases between. This CDR3 is CASSLSPAQEAFF. For the CDR3, the DNA is TGTGCCAGCAGTTTATCCCCCGCACAGGAAGCTTTCTTT.

V is TRBV7-9 and J is TRBJ1-5; D call uncertain. V was pared by 5 bases and J by 0 bases, with 11 bases between. This CDR3 comprises 15 residues. Per the germline V gene, CDR1 is SEHNR and CDR2 is FQNEAQ (reference sequence). The CDR3 DNA follows: TGTGCCAGCAGCCCAATCGCCCATAGCAATCAGCCCCAGCATTTT. Encoded protein: CASSPIAHSNQPQHF.

This clonotype was counted a few times. The V gene is TRBV11-2, the J gene TRBJ2-5; no definite D call. The germline V gene encodes CDR1 SGHAT and CDR2 FQNNGV. The CDR3 covers 13 residues. V was trimmed by 0 bases and J by 4 bases, leaving 6 bases between them. Here the CDR3 reads CASSLEVVETQYF. CDR3 nucleotide sequence: TGTGCCAGCAGCTTAGAGGTCGTAGAGACCCAGTACTTC.

The chain recombines TRBV25-1 with TRBJ1-5; tentatively, D is TRBD1 (6 bases). Germline values: CDR1 MGHDK, CDR2 SYGVNS. The germline V and J ends were trimmed by 2 bases and 1 base, with 9 bases remaining between them. This CDR3 contains 15 residues. CDR3 amino acids: CASSEEGGSNQPQHF. CDR3 DNA: TGTGCCAGCAGTGAAGAGGGGGGAAGCAATCAGCCCCAGCATTTT.

This clonotype was found a few times. The rearrangement uses TRBV7-9 and TRBJ1-1; D might be TRBD1 (6 bases). The CDR3 has 15 amino acids. Germline-derived CDR1 and CDR2 are SEHNR and FQNEAQ (reference sequence). V was pared by 2 bases and J by 4 bases, with 14 bases between. The CDR3 region is CASSLFTGMSTEAFF. The CDR3 DNA reads TGTGCCAGCAGCTTATTTACAGGGATGAGCACTGAAGCTTTCTTT.

The chain has TRBV9 and TRBJ1-2, with 9 bases that match TRBD1. CDR3 length: 15 amino acids. The V gene's germline CDR1 is SGDLS and CDR2 YYNGEE. Unmatched junction bases numbered 11, after V lost 3 bases and J lost 8 bases. CDR3 coding DNA: TGTGCCAGCAGCGCCCGGACAGGGGAGAAAGGAGGCTACACCTTC. This translates into CASSARTGEKGGYTF.